Following are 29 T cell receptor beta chains from one sample sequenced in a study of blood T cells in healthy people across ages. A second roughly 6 to 12 cycle PCR used barcoded and J-beta primers. TCRdb analysed the 5' RACE reads with MiXCR anew, one entry per CDR3 protein. This sample has 1 million or so distinct CDR3 sequences, with around 43% found just once. The sample consisted of blood. These receptor sequences come from a woman aged 55-69 years in good health.

V is TRBV20-1 and J is TRBJ1-1, with D uncertain. Between the trimmed V and J ends, which lost 3 bases and 6 bases, there was a span of 20 bases. This CDR3 contains 15 residues. In germline, CDR1 is DFQATT, CDR2 SNEGSKA (reference sequence). CDR3 loop: CSARPDPAGIAEAFF. CDR3 coding DNA: TGCAGTGCTAGGCCGGACCCAGCTGGGATAGCTGAAGCTTTCTTT.

This chain joins TRBV27 and TRBJ2-1; 7 nucleotides line up with TRBD1. Germline CDR1 reads MNHEY; CDR2 reads SMNVEV (reference sequence). V lost 7 bases and J lost 8; bases outside the gene matches: 8. The CDR3 consists of 13 residues. The CDR3 reads CASKPQGNHEQFF. CDR3 coding DNA: TGTGCCAGCAAGCCACAGGGGAATCATGAGCAGTTCTTC.

The J gene is TRBJ2-1, the V gene TRBV7-2; D gene uncertain. CDR1 and CDR2 (germline): SGHTA, FQGNSA. V was cut by 2 bases and J by 12 bases, with 8 bases left in between. This CDR3 region has 11 residues. The CDR3 DNA sequence: TGTGCCAGCAGCTTAATAGATACGCAGTTCTTC. Its protein product is CASSLIDTQFF.

This chain joins TRBV5-1 and TRBJ1-2; 7 bases are a match to TRBD1. Germline V gene sequence: CDR1 SGHRS, CDR2 YFSETQ. The CDR3 runs to 17 residues. V shed 0 bases and J 0 bases; nucleotides not matched to a gene: 8. CDR3 nucleotides: TGCGCCAGCAGCTTGGGTGTAGGGGGCGCTTCTAACTATGGCTACACCTTC. Its protein product is CASSLGVGGASNYGYTF.

This clonotype was seen only a few times. This sequence joins TRBV7-2 and TRBJ1-2; TRBD1 might be the D (6 bases). Per the germline V gene, CDR1 is SGHTA and CDR2 is FQGNSA. This CDR3 has 16 residues. Trimming removed 6 bases at V and 4 bases at J, with 21 bases between. This CDR3 is CASREQGIVGSYGYTF. The CDR3 region has the DNA TGTGCCAGCAGGGAGCAGGGGATTGTTGGTAGCTATGGCTACACCTTC. Complete variable domain (other parts from reference TRBV7-2 and TRBJ1-2): GAGVSQSPSNKVTEKGKDVELRCDPISGHTALYWYRQSLGQGLEFLIYFQGNSAPDKSGLPSDRFSAERTGGSVSTLTIQRTQQEDSAVYLCASREQGIVGSYGYTFGSGTRLTVV.

V usage is TRBV15 and J usage is TRBJ2-2, with TRBD1 matching 9 bases. Unmatched junction bases numbered 7, after V lost 1 base and J lost 7 bases. The V gene's germline CDR1 is LNHNV and CDR2 YYDKDF (reference sequence). This CDR3 has 16 amino acids. The CDR3 bases are TGTGCCACCAGCAGAGGATCACAGGGGGCGAGCGGGGAGCTGTTTTTT. It encodes CATSRGSQGASGELFF. Full variable domain (outside the CDR3, taken from reference TRBV15 and TRBJ2-2): DAMVIQNPRYQVTQFGKPVTLSCSQTLNHNVMYWYQQKSSQAPKLLFHYYDKDFNNEADTPDNFQSRRPNTSFCFLDIRSPGLGDTAMYLCATSRGSQGASGELFFGEGSRLTVL.

The chain couples TRBV7-2 to TRBJ1-5; D is uncertain. Per germline, CDR1 SGHTA and CDR2 FQGNSA. The CDR3 has 13 residues. The V end was cut by 2 bases, the J end by 7 bases, with 9 bases between. DNA of the CDR3: TGTGCCAGCAGCTTAATTTCCACACAGCCCCAGCATTTT. Its translation: CASSLISTQPQHF.

This clonotype was seen more than once but under ten times. The rearrangement joins TRBV15 to TRBJ2-7, with 9 bases that match TRBD1. The CDR3 consists of 15 residues. V lost 0 bases to trimming and J lost 3 bases; unmatched junction nucleotides: 3. The V gene's germline CDR1 is LNHNV and CDR2 YYDKDF (reference sequence). DNA of the CDR3: TGTGCCACCAGCAGAGATGGACAGGGGATCTACGAGCAGTACTTC. As protein: CATSRDGQGIYEQYF.

J is TRBJ1-4 and V is TRBV20-1, with TRBD1 as a possible D gene (5 bases). Germline lookup yields CDR1 DFQATT and CDR2 SNEGSKA (reference sequence). Trimming cost V 3 bases and J 4 bases, with 15 bases left between them. This CDR3 is built from 15 residues. CDR3 nucleotide sequence: TGCAGTGCTAGGGAAACGAGACAGTATAATGAAAAACTGTTTTTT. As protein: CSARETRQYNEKLFF.

This clonotype was detected only a few times. This sequence joins TRBV6-6 and TRBJ2-5; D is perhaps TRBD2 (6 bases). Per the germline V gene, CDR1 is MNHNY and CDR2 is SVGAGI (reference sequence). CDR3 size: 14 residues. Deletions cut 4 bases from V and 6 bases from J, with 15 bases between. CDR3: CASSLGTQPKTQYF. CDR3 sequence (DNA): TGTGCCAGCAGTTTGGGGACTCAACCGAAGACCCAGTACTTC.

V usage is TRBV7-6 and J usage is TRBJ2-7; D is perhaps TRBD1 (6 bases). Deletions cut 1 base from V and 4 bases from J, with 17 bases between. The CDR3 has 16 residues. CDR1 SGHVS and CDR2 FNYEAQ come from the germline V gene. The CDR3 loop is CASSLGTPGTTYEQYF. CDR3 DNA sequence: TGTGCCAGCAGCTTAGGGACGCCCGGGACAACGTACGAGCAGTACTTC.

This rearrangement joins TRBV20-1 to TRBJ1-5; D perhaps matches TRBD1 (5 bases). The CDR3 sequence is 14 residues long. V was cut by 3 bases and J by 2 bases, with 11 bases left in between. Germline V gene sequence: CDR1 DFQATT, CDR2 SNEGSKA (reference sequence). DNA of the CDR3: TGCAGTGCTAGTTGGGGGGAAGGCAATCAGCCCCAGCATTTT. As protein: CSASWGEGNQPQHF.

The rearrangement links TRBV29-1 to TRBJ2-5; 8 nucleotides line up with TRBD2. The end of the DNA is better explained by TRBJ2-7, so the J call may be wrong. This CDR3 comprises 12 residues. Germline V gives CDR1 SQVTM, CDR2 ANQGSEA. The CDR3 sequence: CSVVSGGVEQYF. DNA of the CDR3: TGCAGCGTTGTGAGCGGGGGCGTCGAGCAGTACTTC.

Note on this clonotype: Possible read error: a much larger clone is one base away. J is TRBJ2-4 and V is TRBV11-2; 11 bases are a match to TRBD2. The J call may be wrong; the DNA end is better matched by TRBJ2-7. Germline V CDR1 and CDR2: SGHAT, FQNNGV. The CDR3 loop spans 15 amino acids. CDR3 in amino acids: CASSLYGTSGYEQYF. The CDR3 region has the DNA TGTGCCAGCAGCTTATATGGGACTAGCGGATACGAGCAGTACTTC.

This clonotype was counted many times. This chain connects TRBV20-1 to TRBJ2-7; the match to TRBD1 covers 7 bases. The CDR3 loop spans 13 amino acids. CDR1 is DFQATT and CDR2 is SNEGSKA in the germline V gene (reference sequence). J lost 4 bases, V lost 5 bases, and 8 bases had no gene match. The CDR3 loop is CSARKQGKYEQYF. In DNA, the CDR3 is TGCAGTGCTCGCAAACAGGGGAAGTACGAGCAGTACTTC.

This clonotype was seen more than once but under ten times. J is TRBJ2-7 and V is TRBV28; a weak D match, TRBD1 (6 bases). Germline V gene lookup returns CDR1 MDHEN and CDR2 SYDVKM. V gave up 5 bases and J gave up 2 bases, with 13 bases separating them. There are 14 residues in the CDR3. The CDR3 nucleotides read TGTGCCAGCAGTCCTCGGGACACCGCCTACGAGCAGTACTTC. It translates to CASSPRDTAYEQYF.

The rearrangement uses TRBV7-2 and TRBJ2-3; 8 bases fit TRBD2. The CDR3 totals 15 residues. V lost 4 bases and J lost 4; bases outside the gene matches: 7. Germline CDR1 reads SGHTA; CDR2 reads FQGNSA. CDR3 sequence: CASSSSGSTADTQYF. DNA for the CDR3: TGTGCCAGCAGCTCCAGCGGGAGTACCGCAGATACGCAGTATTTT. Supplemented by reference TRBV7-2 and TRBJ2-3, the full variable domain reads GAGVSQSPSNKVTEKGKDVELRCDPISGHTALYWYRQSLGQGLEFLIYFQGNSAPDKSGLPSDRFSAERTGGSVSTLTIQRTQQEDSAVYLCASSSSGSTADTQYFGPGTRLTVL.

This clonotype was counted only a few times. The chain's CDR3 is CASSLSGSLGAQYF. In nucleotides, the CDR3 is TGTGCCAGTAGCCTTAGCGGGAGCCTCGGGGCCCAGTACTTC. The rearrangement links TRBV19 to TRBJ2-5; 9 bases map to TRBD2. This CDR3 region has 14 residues. Germline V gene lookup returns CDR1 LNHDA and CDR2 SQIVND (reference sequence). The trim removed 6 bases at V and 9 bases at J, leaving 11 bases unmatched.

The chain couples TRBV20-1 to TRBJ2-1; 8 nucleotides agree with TRBD2. The V and J ends lost 4 bases and 0 bases, in that order; junction bases with no gene match: 5. From germline, CDR1 is DFQATT and CDR2 SNEGSKA (reference sequence). The CDR3 totals 15 residues. Here the CDR3 DNA reads TGCAGTGCTACGGGAGGGGCGGTCTCCTACAATGAGCAGTTCTTC. Translating it yields CSATGGAVSYNEQFF.

The CDR3 is CASRTSGSRWEQFF. The CDR3 DNA is TGTGCCAGCCGGACTAGCGGGAGCCGTTGGGAGCAGTTCTTC. The chain employs TRBV7-9 and TRBJ2-1; 13 bases agree with TRBD2. V trimming: 8 bases; J trimming: 10 bases; junction bases outside the gene matches: 8. Germline CDR1 is SEHNR and CDR2 is FQNEAQ (reference sequence). The CDR3 contains 14 residues.

This clonotype was found a few times. V is TRBV6-6 and J is TRBJ1-5, with 8 bases fitting TRBD1. The CDR3 is 16 residues long. Germline CDR1 and CDR2: MNHNY and SVGAGI (reference sequence). V dropped 5 bases and J dropped 2; count of bases not matched to a gene: 8. CDR3 in DNA: TGTGCCAGCAGTCCGACAGACAGGGGACGCAATCAGCCCCAGCATTTT. It translates to CASSPTDRGRNQPQHF.

This clonotype was seen a few times. The rearrangement joins TRBV2 to TRBJ2-3; D is perhaps TRBD1 or TRBD2 (5 bases each). This CDR3 spans 16 amino acids. CDR1 SNHLY and CDR2 FYNNEI come from the germline V gene. V was pared by 4 bases and J by 2 bases, with 16 bases between. In DNA, the CDR3 is TGTGCCAGCAGTGGGGCCCCTGGGGGTTCCACAGATACGCAGTATTTT. It encodes CASSGAPGGSTDTQYF. The variable domain in full, with the rest retrieved from reference TRBV2 and TRBJ2-3, is EPEVTQTPSHQVTQMGQEVILRCVPISNHLYFYWYRQILGQKVEFLVSFYNNEISEKSEIFDDQFSVERPDGSNFTLKIRSTKLEDSAMYFCASSGAPGGSTDTQYFGPGTRLTVL.

This clonotype occurred many times. The chain carries TRBV10-3 and TRBJ2-4; D gene uncertain. The CDR3 covers 14 residues. Between the trimmed V and J ends, which lost 1 base and 4 bases, there was a span of 8 bases. Germline V gene sequence: CDR1 ENHRY, CDR2 SYGVKD. CDR3 coding DNA: TGTGCCATCAGTGAGTTTGAGAGGAAAAACATTCAGTACTTC. Translation gives CAISEFERKNIQYF.

This rearrangement joins TRBV6-4 to TRBJ2-3; a weak D match, TRBD2 (5 bases). The CDR3 runs to 14 residues. CDR1 is MRHNA, CDR2 SNTAGT, per germline. V shed 6 bases and J shed 2 bases, with 12 bases lying between them. CDR3 loop: CASSLSGFTDTQYF. DNA of the CDR3: TGTGCCAGCAGCCTATCGGGATTCACAGATACGCAGTATTTT.

This clonotype was observed a few times. The rearrangement links TRBV13 to TRBJ2-3; 8 bases agree with TRBD2. This CDR3 region has 15 residues. Per the germline V gene, CDR1 is PRHDT and CDR2 is FYEKMQ (reference sequence). J lost 4 bases, V lost 1 base, and 4 bases had no gene match. The CDR3 DNA reads as TGTGCCAGCAGCTTAGAGGCGGGAGGATCAGATACGCAGTATTTT. Protein product: CASSLEAGGSDTQYF.

A note on this clonotype: A read error may account for a junction end that differs from germline. CDR3 protein: CASSLTGNRPQHF. CDR3 in DNA: TGTGCCAGCAGCTTAACAGGGAATCGGCCCCAGCATTTT. The chain uses TRBV7-2 and TRBJ1-5, with a possible D match to TRBD1 (6 bases). Germline CDR1 SGHTA, CDR2 FQGNSA. This CDR3 region has 13 residues.

Only a few counts were recorded for this clonotype. This chain links TRBV5-1 with TRBJ1-2; D is possibly TRBD1 (5 bases). The CDR3 spans 13 residues. Germline V gene data show CDR1 as SGHRS and CDR2 as YFSETQ. V was trimmed by 4 bases and J by 4 bases, leaving 11 bases between them. The CDR3, as DNA: TGCGCCAGCAGCGAGGGGTCCACCTATGGCTACACCTTC. Protein: CASSEGSTYGYTF.

Concerning this clonotype itself: A much larger clone lies one base from this, so it may be a read error. This chain connects TRBV9 to TRBJ2-7; TRBD1 is a possible D gene (5 bases). With 0 bases removed from V and 7 bases from J, the gap between germline ends came to 17 bases. The CDR3 loop spans 15 amino acids. Germline CDR1 is SGDLS and CDR2 is YYNGEE. The CDR3 bases are TGTGCCAGCAGCGTAGGACAGAGCTCCTACAATGAGCAGTACTTC. It is translated as CASSVGQSSYNEQYF. Complete variable domain (other parts from reference TRBV9 and TRBJ2-7): DSGVTQTPKHLITATGQRVTLRCSPRSGDLSVYWYQQSLDQGLQFLIQYYNGEERAKGNILERFSAQQFPDLHSELNLSSLELGDSALYFCASSVGQSSYNEQYFGPGTRLTVT.

CDR3 protein: CASSLGGSGKAYEQYF. CDR3 DNA sequence: TGTGCCAGCAGCTTAGGCGGTAGCGGGAAAGCCTACGAGCAGTACTTC. This chain joins TRBV7-2 and TRBJ2-7, with 8 nucleotides matching TRBD2. The CDR3 contains 16 residues. V lost 1 base to trimming and J lost 2 bases; unmatched junction nucleotides: 7. Per germline, CDR1 SGHTA and CDR2 FQGNSA.